This record concerns one TCR beta chain sequence. Naive CD8 cells lacked CD45RO, underwent positive selection for CCR7 and left out terminally differentiated effector memory CD45RA+ cells. Clones were read by immunoSEQ multiplex PCR, and TCRdb kept only the in-frame ones, dropping some. Altogether over 750,000 clones are present, around 96% being singletons, with the ten largest covering less than 0.25%. This record comes from a study of shared clonotypes between healthy human individuals. In germline, CDR1 is KGHSH, CDR2 LQKENI. The CDR3 sequence is 19 residues long. Trimming removed 1 base from V and 2 bases from J, with 21 bases in between.

The chain carries TRBV18 and TRBJ2-1; tentative D call: TRBD2 (6 bases). This receptor was taken from a man under 40 in good health. The sequenced sample was naive CD8+ T cells sorted from blood. The CDR3, as DNA: TGTGCCAGCTCACCACGGCAGGTTCGTGGGGGACTTCCCTACAATGAGCAGTTCTTC. It encodes CASSPRQVRGGLPYNEQFF.